This T cell receptor (beta chain) was documented in a study of T cell changes during pregnancy in multiple sclerosis. In germline, CDR1 is MNHEY, CDR2 SMNVEV (reference sequence). Germline trimming cut 7 bases from V and 6 bases from J; bases unmatched to any gene: 10. The CDR3 covers 14 residues. This table comes from immunoSEQ multiplex PCR, and its TCRdb copy is limited to in-frame clones, with some not included. Of about 43,000 clones listed, roughly 90% are singletons. This specimen was peripheral blood, taken in the second trimester of pregnancy. The chain joins TRBV27 to TRBJ2-7; 9 nucleotides match TRBD1. This sequence was found in a female donor in good health, enrolled as a control in a pregnancy study. The DNA for the CDR3 is TGTGCCAGCACCCCAACAGGGGGCAACGGCGAGCAGTACTTC. This encodes CASTPTGGNGEQYF.